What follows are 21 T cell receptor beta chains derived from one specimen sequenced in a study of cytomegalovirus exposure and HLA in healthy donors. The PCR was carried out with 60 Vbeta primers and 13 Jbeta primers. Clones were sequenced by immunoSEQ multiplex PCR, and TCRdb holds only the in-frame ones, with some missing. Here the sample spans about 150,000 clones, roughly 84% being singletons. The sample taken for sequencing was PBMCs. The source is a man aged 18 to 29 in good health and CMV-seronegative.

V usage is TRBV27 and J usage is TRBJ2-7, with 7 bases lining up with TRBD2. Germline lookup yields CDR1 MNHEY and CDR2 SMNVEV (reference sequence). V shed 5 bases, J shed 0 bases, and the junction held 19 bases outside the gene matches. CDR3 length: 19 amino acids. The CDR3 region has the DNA TGTGCCAGCAGTAGTTATAGGGAGGGGATCGACCTTCTCTCCTACGAGCAGTACTTC. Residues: CASSSYREGIDLLSYEQYF.

CDR3 coding DNA: TGCGCCAGCAGCCTATCAACAGGGGTGGGAAATTCACCCCTCCACTTT. Its translation is CASSLSTGVGNSPLHF. The chain carries TRBV5-1 and TRBJ1-6; TRBD1 matches 7 bases. V lost 4 bases and J lost 7; bases outside the gene matches: 11. Germline-derived CDR1 and CDR2 are SGHRS and YFSETQ. CDR3 length: 16 residues.

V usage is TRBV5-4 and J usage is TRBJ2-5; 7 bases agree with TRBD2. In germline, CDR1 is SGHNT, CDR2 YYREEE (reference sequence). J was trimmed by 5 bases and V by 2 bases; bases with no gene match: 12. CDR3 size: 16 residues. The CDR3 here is CASSFGPPDGGETQYF. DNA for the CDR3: TGTGCCAGCAGCTTTGGCCCCCCCGACGGGGGGGAGACCCAGTACTTC. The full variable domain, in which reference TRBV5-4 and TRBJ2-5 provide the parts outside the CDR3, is ETGVTQSPTHLIKTRGQQVTLRCSSQSGHNTVSWYQQALGQGPQFIFQYYREEENGRGNFPPRFSGLQFPNYSSELNVNALELDDSALYLCASSFGPPDGGETQYFGPGTRLLVL.

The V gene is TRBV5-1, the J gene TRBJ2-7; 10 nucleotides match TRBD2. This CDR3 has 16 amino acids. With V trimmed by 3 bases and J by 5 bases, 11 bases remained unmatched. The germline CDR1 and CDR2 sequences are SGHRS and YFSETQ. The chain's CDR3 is CASSSELAGRGDEQYF. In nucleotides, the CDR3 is TGCGCCAGCAGCTCCGAACTAGCGGGAAGAGGGGACGAGCAGTACTTC.

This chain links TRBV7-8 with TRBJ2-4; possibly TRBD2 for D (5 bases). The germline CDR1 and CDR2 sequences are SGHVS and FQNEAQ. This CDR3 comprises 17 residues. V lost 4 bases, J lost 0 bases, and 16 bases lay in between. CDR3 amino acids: CASSSFLDGLAKNIQYF. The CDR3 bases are TGTGCCAGCAGCTCGTTTTTGGACGGACTAGCCAAAAACATTCAGTACTTC.

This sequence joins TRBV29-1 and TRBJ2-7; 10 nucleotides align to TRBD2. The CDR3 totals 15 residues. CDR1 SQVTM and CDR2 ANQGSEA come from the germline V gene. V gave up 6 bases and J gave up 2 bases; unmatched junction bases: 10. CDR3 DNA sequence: TGCAGCGTGATCGGACTAGCGGTCGGACCCTACGAGCAGTACTTC. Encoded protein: CSVIGLAVGPYEQYF.

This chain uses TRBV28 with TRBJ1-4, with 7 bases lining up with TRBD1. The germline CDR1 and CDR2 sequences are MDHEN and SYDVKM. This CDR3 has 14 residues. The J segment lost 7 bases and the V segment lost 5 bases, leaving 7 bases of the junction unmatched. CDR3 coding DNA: TGTGCCAGCAGTACCAGGGGGTACGGTGAAAAACTGTTTTTT. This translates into CASSTRGYGEKLFF.

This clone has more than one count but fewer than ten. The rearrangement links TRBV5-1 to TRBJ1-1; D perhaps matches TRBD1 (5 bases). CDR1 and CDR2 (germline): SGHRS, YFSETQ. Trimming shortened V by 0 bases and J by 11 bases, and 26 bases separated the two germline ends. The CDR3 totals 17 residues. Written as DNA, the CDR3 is TGCGCCAGCAGCTTGGGGGGACTGACCTTGGTGGCCGGCGGGGCTTTCTTT. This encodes CASSLGGLTLVAGGAFF.

CDR3 protein: CASTLRGGLFNYGYTF. DNA of the CDR3: TGTGCCAGCACCCTACGGGGGGGCCTATTTAACTATGGCTACACCTTC. The V gene is TRBV5-6, the J gene TRBJ1-2, with TRBD1 as a possible D gene (6 bases). This CDR3 spans 16 amino acids. Germline values: CDR1 SGHDT, CDR2 YYEEEE. Trimming removed 6 bases from V and 1 base from J, with 19 bases in between.

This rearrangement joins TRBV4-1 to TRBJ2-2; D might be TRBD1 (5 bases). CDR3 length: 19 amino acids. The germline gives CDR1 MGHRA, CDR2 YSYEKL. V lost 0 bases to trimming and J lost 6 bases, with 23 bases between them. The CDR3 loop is CASSQDLLIWQGSAGELFF. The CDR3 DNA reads TGCGCCAGCAGCCAAGATCTATTAATATGGCAGGGCAGCGCCGGGGAGCTGTTTTTT.

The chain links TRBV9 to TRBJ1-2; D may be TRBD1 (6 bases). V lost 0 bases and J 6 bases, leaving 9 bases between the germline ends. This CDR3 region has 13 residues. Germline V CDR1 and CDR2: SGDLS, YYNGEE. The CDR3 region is CASSVVQGHGYTF. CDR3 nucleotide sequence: TGTGCCAGCAGCGTAGTGCAGGGGCATGGCTACACCTTC. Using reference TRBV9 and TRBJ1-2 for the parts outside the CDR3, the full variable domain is DSGVTQTPKHLITATGQRVTLRCSPRSGDLSVYWYQQSLDQGLQFLIQYYNGEERAKGNILERFSAQQFPDLHSELNLSSLELGDSALYFCASSVVQGHGYTFGSGTRLTVV.

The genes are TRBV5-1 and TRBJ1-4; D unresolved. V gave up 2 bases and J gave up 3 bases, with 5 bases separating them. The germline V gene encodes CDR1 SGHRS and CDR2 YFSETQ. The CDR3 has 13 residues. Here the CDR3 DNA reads TGCGCCAGCAGCTTAGAGGCTAATGAAAAACTGTTTTTT. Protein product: CASSLEANEKLFF.

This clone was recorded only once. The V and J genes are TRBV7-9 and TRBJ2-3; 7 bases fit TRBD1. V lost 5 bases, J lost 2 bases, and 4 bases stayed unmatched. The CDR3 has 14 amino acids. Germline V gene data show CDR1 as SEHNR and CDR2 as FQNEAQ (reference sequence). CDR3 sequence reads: CASSEGQPTDTQYF. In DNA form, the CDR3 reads TGTGCCAGCAGCGAGGGACAGCCCACAGATACGCAGTATTTT.

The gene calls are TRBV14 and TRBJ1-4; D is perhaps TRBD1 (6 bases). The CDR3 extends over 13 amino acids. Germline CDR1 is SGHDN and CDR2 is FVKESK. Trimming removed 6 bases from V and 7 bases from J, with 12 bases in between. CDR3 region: CASRPTGIEKLFF. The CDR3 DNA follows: TGTGCCAGCAGACCTACAGGGATTGAAAAACTGTTTTTT.

CDR3 DNA: TGCGCCAGCAGCCAACCACTAGCGGGAAGCTCCTACGAGCAGTACTTC. Its protein product is CASSQPLAGSSYEQYF. This chain connects TRBV4-1 to TRBJ2-7; 10 positions match TRBD2. The germline CDR1 and CDR2 sequences are MGHRA and YSYEKL. The CDR3 is 16 amino acids. Losses at the gene ends were 2 bases for V and 0 bases for J; bases not matched to a gene: 4.

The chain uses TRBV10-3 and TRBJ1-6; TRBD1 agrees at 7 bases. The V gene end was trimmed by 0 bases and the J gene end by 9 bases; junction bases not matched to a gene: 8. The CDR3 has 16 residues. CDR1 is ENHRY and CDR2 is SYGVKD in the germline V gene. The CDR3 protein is CAISESPTGKGSPLHF. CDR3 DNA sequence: TGTGCCATCAGTGAGTCTCCGACAGGGAAGGGTTCACCCCTCCACTTT.

The CDR3, as DNA: TGTGCCAGCAGTGTGGAGGTCGGGTTCGGGTTGACAAACACCGGGGAGCTGTTTTTT. Amino acids: CASSVEVGFGLTNTGELFF. The chain combines TRBV2 with TRBJ2-2; D might be TRBD2 (5 bases). The V gene's germline CDR1 is SNHLY and CDR2 FYNNEI. Trimming left V 4 bases short and J 2 bases short, with 23 bases between. CDR3 length equals 19 residues.

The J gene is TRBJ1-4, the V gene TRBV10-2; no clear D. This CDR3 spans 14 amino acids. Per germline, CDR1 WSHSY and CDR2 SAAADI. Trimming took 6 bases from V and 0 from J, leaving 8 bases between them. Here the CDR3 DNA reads TGCGCCAGCAGCGTCTCAGCAACTAATGAAAAACTGTTTTTT. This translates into CASSVSATNEKLFF.

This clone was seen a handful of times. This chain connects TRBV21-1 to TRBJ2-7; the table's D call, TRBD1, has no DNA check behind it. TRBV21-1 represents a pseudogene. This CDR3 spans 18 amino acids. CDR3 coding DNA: TGTGCCAGCAGCAAGATCAGGGACAAACCCCCCGGATCCTACGAGCAGTACTTC. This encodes CASSKIRDKPPGSYEQYF.

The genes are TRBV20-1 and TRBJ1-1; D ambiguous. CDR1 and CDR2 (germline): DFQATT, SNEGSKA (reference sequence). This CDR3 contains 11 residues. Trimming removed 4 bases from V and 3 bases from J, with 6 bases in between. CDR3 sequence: CSANRDTEAFF. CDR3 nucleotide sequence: TGCAGTGCTAATCGGGACACTGAAGCTTTCTTT.

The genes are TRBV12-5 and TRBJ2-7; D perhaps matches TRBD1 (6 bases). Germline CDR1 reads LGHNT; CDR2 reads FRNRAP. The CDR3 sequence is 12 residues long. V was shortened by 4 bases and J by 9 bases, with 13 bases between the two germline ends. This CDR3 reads CASGSTGSVQYF. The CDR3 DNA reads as TGTGCTAGTGGTTCCACAGGGAGCGTGCAGTACTTC.